This TCR beta chain came from a study of blood T cell repertoires in COVID-19. The repertoire was sequenced with immunoSEQ multiplex PCR; TCRdb's copy has only in-frame clones and lacks some. This sample carries roughly 250,000 clones, about nine tenths of them seen once, and the ten largest clones take 0.95% to 1.5%. Source material: PBMCs or T cells enriched from blood (not recorded which). This TCR was recovered from a woman aged 40 to 50 with acute COVID-19.

CDR3 loop: CASSRTVWAGGETQYF. The CDR3 coding sequence is TGTGCCAGCAGCCGCACAGTATGGGCAGGGGGAGAGACCCAGTACTTC. The rearrangement uses TRBV14 and TRBJ2-5; 7 nucleotides align to TRBD1. This CDR3 region has 16 residues. Trimming cost V 4 bases and J 4 bases; bases outside gene matches: 12. The germline V gene encodes CDR1 SGHDN and CDR2 FVKESK.